The 30 T cell receptor beta chains reported below all come from one sample, sequenced in a study of T-cell reconstitution after alpha-beta-depleted transplantation in children. A library of TCRbeta sequences, prepared with unique molecular identifiers, was generated. TCRdb re-called the PCR reads with MiXCR, one entry per CDR3 protein. The table lists some 640,000 distinct CDR3 sequences, about 15% of them singletons. The source material was PBMCs from the stem cell graft donor, sampled from the stem cell graft. These receptors were taken from a human donor who donated a stem cell graft to a child with acute myeloid leukemia.

This clonotype came up many times. The chain employs TRBV20-1 and TRBJ2-1, with 8 bases that match TRBD1. The CDR3 spans 15 residues. The germline V gene encodes CDR1 DFQATT and CDR2 SNEGSKA (reference sequence). Unmatched junction bases numbered 7, after V lost 4 bases and J lost 2 bases. The CDR3 DNA is TGCAGTGCTATTGACGACAGGGGACCCTACAATGAGCAGTTCTTC. It codes for CSAIDDRGPYNEQFF.

V and J are TRBV6-1 and TRBJ2-7, with a possible D match to TRBD1 (6 bases). The CDR3 covers 15 residues. V lost 5 bases and J 2 bases, leaving 16 bases between the germline ends. From germline, CDR1 is MNHNS and CDR2 SASEGT. The CDR3 protein is CASSPQPWTAYEQYV. CDR3 coding DNA: TGTGCCAGCAGTCCTCAACCCTGGACAGCCTACGAGCAGTACGTC.

There are many counts of this clonotype. The CDR3 sequence: CSIYRDTEAFF. DNA of the CDR3: TGCAGCATCTACAGGGACACTGAAGCTTTCTTT. This sequence joins TRBV29-1 and TRBJ1-1, with a possible D match to TRBD1 (6 bases). The germline CDR1 and CDR2 sequences are SQVTM and ANQGSEA. CDR3 size: 11 residues. Trimming removed 8 bases from V and 3 bases from J, with 10 bases in between.

J is TRBJ2-1 and V is TRBV2; 8 bases fit TRBD1. This CDR3 spans 15 amino acids. V gave up 1 base and J gave up 3 bases; unmatched junction bases: 2. The germline V gene has CDR1 SNHLY and CDR2 FYNNEI. The CDR3 loop is CASSEGTGFYNEQFF. The CDR3 DNA is TGTGCCAGCAGTGAAGGGACAGGGTTCTACAATGAGCAGTTCTTC.

As to this clonotype: Sequence at one end of the junction differs from germline and may be a read error. The chain is built from TRBV5-1 and TRBJ2-1; tentatively, D is TRBD1 or TRBD2 (5 bases each). The CDR3 consists of 16 residues. Looked up from germline, CDR1 is SGHRS and CDR2 is YFSETQ. The CDR3 protein is CASSLGTLLDYHEQFF. In DNA form, the CDR3 reads TGCGCCAGCAGCTTGGGGACATTACTTGACTACCATGAGCAGTTCTTC.

This chain uses TRBV7-9 with TRBJ2-1; 7 bases are a match to TRBD1. The junction had 6 bases not matched to a gene; V was cut back by 3 bases and J by 4 bases. Looked up from germline, CDR1 is SEHNR and CDR2 is FQNEAQ (reference sequence). CDR3 length: 15 residues. The CDR3 sequence is CASSFEGQPYNEQFF. The DNA for the CDR3 is TGTGCCAGCAGCTTCGAGGGACAGCCTTACAATGAGCAGTTCTTC.

V gene TRBV19 combines with J gene TRBJ1-2; TRBD1 matches at 11 bases. The CDR3 length is 18 residues. Germline V gene lookup returns CDR1 LNHDA and CDR2 SQIVND (reference sequence). V shed 3 bases and J 0 bases; nucleotides not matched to a gene: 9. CDR3 amino acids: CASSIGTGGIRSNYGYTF. DNA of the CDR3: TGTGCCAGTAGTATCGGGACAGGGGGAATACGTTCTAACTATGGCTACACCTTC.

Many counts were recorded for this clonotype. The rearrangement joins TRBV4-3 to TRBJ1-2; D is uncertain. Looked up from germline, CDR1 is LGHNA and CDR2 is YSLEER. CDR3 length equals 13 residues. The ends were cut back, 1 base at V and 5 bases at J, with 8 bases in the middle. The chain's CDR3 is CASSQVREYGYTF. The CDR3 DNA reads TGCGCCAGCAGCCAAGTGAGGGAATATGGCTACACCTTC.

The chain carries TRBV7-9 and TRBJ2-6; the D is unclear. Trimming cost V 5 bases and J 12 bases, with 20 bases left between them. The CDR3 runs to 15 residues. Germline V gives CDR1 SEHNR, CDR2 FQNEAQ (reference sequence). The CDR3 is CASSRIEPGPPVLTF. DNA for the CDR3: TGTGCCAGCAGCCGCATAGAACCGGGCCCCCCCGTCCTGACTTTC. The entire variable domain, with the rest obtained from reference TRBV7-9 and TRBJ2-6, is as follows: DTGVSQNPRHKITKRGQNVTFRCDPISEHNRLYWYRQTLGQGPEFLTYFQNEAQLEKSRLLSDRFSAERPKGSFSTLEIQRTEQGDSAMYLCASSRIEPGPPVLTFGAGSRLTVL.

This clonotype has a handful of counts. CDR3 bases: TGTGCCAGCAGGGGGCGAGTGGGGTACACCGGGGAGCTGTTTTTT. It encodes CASRGRVGYTGELFF. The chain employs TRBV12-3 or TRBV12-4 and TRBJ2-2; D might be TRBD1 (5 bases). The CDR3 extends over 15 amino acids. V lost 6 bases and J 3 bases, leaving 14 bases between the germline ends.

This clonotype was detected many times. The V and J genes are TRBV29-1 and TRBJ2-2; D not certain. Germline loops: CDR1 SQVTM, CDR2 ANQGSEA. The CDR3 extends over 11 amino acids. Between the trimmed V and J ends, which lost 3 bases and 1 base, there was a span of 0 bases. CDR3 bases: TGCAGCGTTGAGAACACCGGGGAGCTGTTTTTT. It encodes CSVENTGELFF.

This clonotype was seen a single time. One end of the junction does not line up with germline, which may come from a read error. The rearrangement joins TRBV7-9 to TRBJ1-4; TRBD1 matches at 9 bases. This CDR3 contains 14 residues. CDR1 is SEHNR, CDR2 FQNEAQ, per germline (reference sequence). DNA for the CDR3: TGTGCCAGCAGCGGGGGACAGGGCGGGGAAAGACTGTTTTTT. Protein: CASSGGQGGERLFF.

This clonotype was detected only a few times. The genes are TRBV10-3 and TRBJ2-5, with TRBD1 identical over 7 bases. The J segment lost 2 bases and the V segment lost 2 bases, leaving 5 bases of the junction unmatched. Germline V CDR1 and CDR2: ENHRY, SYGVKD. The CDR3 loop spans 15 amino acids. In DNA form, the CDR3 reads TGTGCCATCAGTGAGAAGGGGGCCCGTCAAGAGACCCAGTACTTC. Protein: CAISEKGARQETQYF.

The chain is built from TRBV18 and TRBJ1-6; no definite D call. Trimming took 3 bases from V and 10 from J, leaving 10 bases between them. The CDR3 totals 13 residues. Germline V gene lookup returns CDR1 KGHSH and CDR2 LQKENI. The CDR3: CASSPRHESPLHF. CDR3 bases: TGTGCCAGCTCACCTCGTCACGAATCACCCCTCCACTTT.

This chain links TRBV11-3 with TRBJ2-7; D gene uncertain. Germline assignment: CDR1 SGHNT and CDR2 YENEEA. This CDR3 is 13 amino acids long. V lost 9 bases and J lost 4, with 16 bases in between. CDR3 amino acids: CASGPETFYEQYF. The CDR3 DNA follows: TGTGCCAGTGGACCTGAAACGTTTTACGAGCAGTACTTC. The complete variable domain, with remaining parts taken from reference TRBV11-3 and TRBJ2-7, reads EAGVVQSPRYKIIEKKQPVAFWCNPISGHNTLYWYLQNLGQGPELLIRYENEEAVDDSQLPKDRFSAERLKGVDSTLKIQPAELGDSAVYLCASGPETFYEQYFGPGTRLTVT.

The chain recombines TRBV6-1 with TRBJ2-3, with a possible D match to TRBD1 (5 bases). The germline gives CDR1 MNHNS, CDR2 SASEGT. Trimming shortened V by 8 bases and J by 6 bases, and 12 bases separated the two germline ends. The CDR3 is 12 residues long. CDR3 bases: TGTGCCAGCGGGGCTCCTGGGGATACGCAGTATTTT. Protein sequence: CASGAPGDTQYF.

This clonotype was recorded a few times. The chain employs TRBV27 and TRBJ2-3; 8 bases agree with TRBD2. V was pared by 7 bases and J by 2 bases, with 14 bases of the junction left unmatched. The germline V gene encodes CDR1 MNHEY and CDR2 SMNVEV (reference sequence). CDR3 size: 17 residues. The CDR3, as DNA: TGTGCCAGCACCCGCTGGATTAGCGGGGCGATCACAGATACGCAGTATTTT. It yields the protein CASTRWISGAITDTQYF.

This chain joins TRBV7-3 and TRBJ1-1, with 7 nucleotides matching TRBD1. V trimming: 5 bases; J trimming: 7 bases; junction bases outside the gene matches: 7. The germline CDR1 and CDR2 sequences are SGHTA and FQGTGA. This CDR3 spans 13 amino acids. DNA for the CDR3: TGTGCCAGCAGCCCGCGACAGGGAGATGAAGCTTTCTTT. It encodes CASSPRQGDEAFF.

The chain carries TRBV9 and TRBJ2-5; 15 bases line up with TRBD2. CDR1 and CDR2 (germline): SGDLS, YYNGEE. The CDR3 covers 17 residues. After removal of 3 bases from V and 4 bases from J, the junction contained 7 bases not matched to a gene. CDR3 coding DNA: TGTGCCAGCAGCGCAGGACTAGCGGGGGGGCCCGGAGAGACCCAGTACTTC. Protein product: CASSAGLAGGPGETQYF. Variable domain in full (rest from reference TRBV9 and TRBJ2-5): DSGVTQTPKHLITATGQRVTLRCSPRSGDLSVYWYQQSLDQGLQFLIQYYNGEERAKGNILERFSAQQFPDLHSELNLSSLELGDSALYFCASSAGLAGGPGETQYFGPGTRLLVL.

This clonotype showed up many times. This rearrangement joins TRBV20-1 to TRBJ2-1, with 8 bases that match TRBD1. CDR1 is DFQATT, CDR2 SNEGSKA, per germline (reference sequence). V was clipped by 6 bases and J by 3 bases; unmatched bases: 7. CDR3 size: 14 residues. CDR3 amino acids: CSAPRQGNYNEQFF. DNA for the CDR3: TGCAGTGCCCCCCGACAGGGGAACTACAATGAGCAGTTCTTC.

This chain uses TRBV7-9 with TRBJ1-1, with D perhaps TRBD1 (5 bases). Germline CDR1 is SEHNR and CDR2 is FQNEAQ (reference sequence). Trimming stripped 6 bases from V and 3 bases from J, with 14 bases between. The CDR3 is made up of 14 amino acids. The CDR3, as DNA: TGTGCCAGCAGGCACCAGGGAGGGTACACTGAAGCTTTCTTT. It translates to CASRHQGGYTEAFF.

A few counts support this clonotype. The rearrangement links TRBV5-4 to TRBJ2-3; the D is unclear. Germline values: CDR1 SGHNT, CDR2 YYREEE (reference sequence). V lost 3 bases, J lost 0 bases, and 11 bases lay in between. The CDR3 totals 15 residues. CDR3 protein: CASSSSERSTDTQYF. The DNA of the CDR3 is TGTGCCAGCAGCTCCTCGGAAAGAAGCACAGATACGCAGTATTTT. The full variable domain, in which reference TRBV5-4 and TRBJ2-3 provide the parts outside the CDR3, is ETGVTQSPTHLIKTRGQQVTLRCSSQSGHNTVSWYQQALGQGPQFIFQYYREEENGRGNFPPRFSGLQFPNYSSELNVNALELDDSALYLCASSSSERSTDTQYFGPGTRLTVL.

This chain uses TRBV29-1 with TRBJ2-3; TRBD2 matches 10 bases. The germline gives CDR1 SQVTM, CDR2 ANQGSEA. Trimming took 1 base from V and 2 from J; bases not matched to a gene: 6. The CDR3 is 16 residues long. The CDR3 DNA reads as TGCAGCGTTGAAGGTCGGCTAGCGGGGGACACAGATACGCAGTATTTT. This codes for CSVEGRLAGDTDTQYF.

The chain couples TRBV5-5 to TRBJ2-3, with 13 bases fitting TRBD2. The CDR3 has 17 amino acids. Trimming took 4 bases from V and 3 from J; bases not matched to a gene: 8. Germline values: CDR1 SGHKS, CDR2 YYEKEE (reference sequence). DNA of the CDR3: TGTGCCAGCAGCCCTTCGGGACTAGCGGGGACAACAGATACGCAGTATTTT. Its protein product is CASSPSGLAGTTDTQYF.

The chain uses TRBV7-8 and TRBJ2-6, with 11 bases identical to TRBD1. The length of the CDR3 is 19 residues. Germline V gene lookup returns CDR1 SGHVS and CDR2 FQNEAQ. V gave up 1 base and J gave up 1 base; unmatched junction bases: 6. CDR3 in amino acids: CASSLVSGQGASGANVLTF. The DNA of the CDR3 is TGTGCCAGCAGCTTAGTTAGCGGACAGGGGGCGTCTGGGGCCAACGTCCTGACTTTC.

The chain uses TRBV7-2 and TRBJ1-1; D perhaps matches TRBD1 (5 bases). V was shortened by 1 base and J by 10 bases, with 16 bases between the two germline ends. CDR1 and CDR2 (germline): SGHTA, FQGNSA. The CDR3 consists of 14 residues. The CDR3 reads CASSLGGRGLIAFF. The DNA for the CDR3 is TGTGCCAGCAGCTTAGGGGGCCGGGGCCTAATAGCTTTCTTT.

The CDR3 region has the DNA TGTGCCAGCAGTTACAGGCCGGGTGCAAGCACAGATACGCAGTATTTT. Translating gives CASSYRPGASTDTQYF. The chain joins TRBV6-5 to TRBJ2-3, with unresolved D. V was clipped by 2 bases and J by 0 bases, with 12 bases between them. Germline V gene sequence: CDR1 MNHEY, CDR2 SVGAGI. The CDR3 is 16 amino acids.

The J gene is TRBJ2-7, the V gene TRBV27; maybe TRBD1 (6 bases). This CDR3 contains 14 residues. V was pared by 6 bases and J by 2 bases, with 14 bases between. CDR1 MNHEY and CDR2 SMNVEV come from the germline V gene (reference sequence). The CDR3 nucleotides read TGTGCCAGCAGCCGTACAGGGTTTACCTACGAGCAGTACTTC. Residues: CASSRTGFTYEQYF.

This clonotype came up a few times. The chain employs TRBV27 and TRBJ2-7, with unresolved D. The CDR3 is 14 amino acids. The germline gives CDR1 MNHEY, CDR2 SMNVEV (reference sequence). Trimming took 1 base from V and 0 from J, leaving 7 bases between them. DNA of the CDR3: TGTGCCAGCAGTTTATACAGCTACTCCTACGAGCAGTACTTC. Protein product: CASSLYSYSYEQYF.

This clonotype occurred a few times. The rearrangement joins TRBV7-6 to TRBJ2-3; TRBD2 aligns across 11 bases. With V trimmed by 5 bases and J by 5 bases, 3 bases remained unmatched. The CDR3 totals 14 residues. Germline V gene sequence: CDR1 SGHVS, CDR2 FNYEAQ. The CDR3 sequence is CASSLSGGVDTQYF. In nucleotides, the CDR3 is TGTGCCAGCAGCCTTAGCGGGGGGGTAGATACGCAGTATTTT.